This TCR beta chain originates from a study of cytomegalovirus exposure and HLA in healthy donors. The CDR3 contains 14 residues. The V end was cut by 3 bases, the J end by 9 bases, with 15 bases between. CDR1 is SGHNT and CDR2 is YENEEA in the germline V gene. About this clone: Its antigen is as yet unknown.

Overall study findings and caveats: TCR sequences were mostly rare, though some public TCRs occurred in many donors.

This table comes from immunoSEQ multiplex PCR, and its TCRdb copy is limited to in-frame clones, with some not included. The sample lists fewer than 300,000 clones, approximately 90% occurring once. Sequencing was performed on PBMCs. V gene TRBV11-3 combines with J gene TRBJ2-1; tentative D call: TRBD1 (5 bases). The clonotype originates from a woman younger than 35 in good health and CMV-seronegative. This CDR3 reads CASSLTAASGEQFF. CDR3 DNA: TGTGCCAGCAGCTTGACAGCCGCGAGTGGTGAGCAGTTCTTC.